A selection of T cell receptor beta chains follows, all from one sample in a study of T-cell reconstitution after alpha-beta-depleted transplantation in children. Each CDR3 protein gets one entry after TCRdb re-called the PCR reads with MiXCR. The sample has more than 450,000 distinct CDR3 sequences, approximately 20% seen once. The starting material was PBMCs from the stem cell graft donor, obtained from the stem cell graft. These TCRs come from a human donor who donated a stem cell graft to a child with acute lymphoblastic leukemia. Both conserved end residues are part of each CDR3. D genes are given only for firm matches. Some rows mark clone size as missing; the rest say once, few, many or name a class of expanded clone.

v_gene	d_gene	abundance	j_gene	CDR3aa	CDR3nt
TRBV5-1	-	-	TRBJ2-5	CASSSDNSQETQYF	TGCGCCAGCAGTTCGGACAACTCTCAAGAGACCCAGTACTTC
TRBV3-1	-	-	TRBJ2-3	CASSQARTQYF	TGTGCCAGCAGCCAGGCTAGAACGCAGTATTTT
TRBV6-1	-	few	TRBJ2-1	CASNGARGSYNEQFF	TGTGCCAGCAACGGCGCTAGAGGTTCCTACAATGAGCAGTTCTTC
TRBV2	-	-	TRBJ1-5	CASTAGPYSNQPQHF	TGTGCCAGCACGGCGGGCCCTTATAGCAATCAGCCCCAGCATTTT
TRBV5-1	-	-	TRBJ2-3	CASSSLETITDTQYF	TGCGCCAGCAGCTCCCTCGAAACAATCACAGATACGCAGTATTTT
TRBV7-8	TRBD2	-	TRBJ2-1	CASSYSGSEYNEQFF	TGTGCCAGCAGCTATAGCGGGAGTGAGTACAATGAGCAGTTCTTC
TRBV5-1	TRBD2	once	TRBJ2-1	CASSLQRSGRNNEQFF	TGCGCCAGCAGCTTGCAACGAAGCGGGAGAAACAATGAGCAGTTCTTC
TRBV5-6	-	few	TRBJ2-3	CASSERGEDTQYF	TGTGCCAGCAGCGAAAGGGGCGAAGATACGCAGTATTTT
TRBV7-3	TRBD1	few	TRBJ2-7	CASSLGTGGAYEQYF	TGTGCCAGCAGCTTAGGGACAGGGGGAGCCTACGAGCAGTACTTC
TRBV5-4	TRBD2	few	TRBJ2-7	CASSPRTSVLKGYEQYF	TGTGCCAGCAGCCCCCGGACTAGCGTACTAAAGGGCTACGAGCAGTACTTC
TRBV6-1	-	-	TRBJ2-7	CASSELYGPLYEQYF	TGTGCCAGCAGTGAACTTTACGGACCTCTCTACGAGCAGTACTTC
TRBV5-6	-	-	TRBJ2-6	CASSRSHLGANVLTF	TGTGCCAGCAGCAGGTCCCACCTTGGGGCCAACGTCCTGACTTTC
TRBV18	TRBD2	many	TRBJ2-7	CASSPGTRLYEQYF	TGTGCCAGCTCCCCCGGGACTAGACTCTACGAGCAGTACTTC
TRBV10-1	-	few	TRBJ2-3	CASSESRRDTDTQYF	TGCGCCAGCAGTGAGTCACGGCGGGACACAGATACGCAGTATTTT
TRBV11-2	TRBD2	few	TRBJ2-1	CASSLNGLDDEQFF	TGTGCCAGCAGCTTAAATGGACTAGACGATGAGCAGTTCTTC
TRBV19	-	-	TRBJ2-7	CASRAGTLASYEQYF	TGTGCCAGTAGGGCCGGGACTCTCGCCTCCTACGAGCAGTACTTC
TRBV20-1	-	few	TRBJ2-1	CSARDWREEGLHNEQFF	TGCAGTGCTAGAGATTGGCGTGAGGAGGGCCTCCACAATGAGCAGTTCTTC
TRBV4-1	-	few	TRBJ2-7	CASSQESGGREQYF	TGCGCCAGCAGCCAAGAAAGTGGCGGACGCGAGCAGTACTTC
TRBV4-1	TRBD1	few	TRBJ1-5	CASSHTPGQAGQPQHF	TGCGCCAGCAGCCACACGCCGGGACAGGCTGGCCAGCCCCAGCATTTT
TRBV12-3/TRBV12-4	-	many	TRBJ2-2	CASSSGDTGELFF	TGTGCCAGCAGCTCAGGGGACACCGGGGAGCTGTTTTTT
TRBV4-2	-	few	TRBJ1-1	CASKDSLTEAFF	TGTGCCAGTAAGGACAGCCTCACTGAAGCTTTCTTT
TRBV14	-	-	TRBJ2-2	CASSPFGLTRYDTGELFF	TGTGCCAGCAGCCCATTCGGCCTGACTCGATATGACACCGGGGAGCTGTTTTTT
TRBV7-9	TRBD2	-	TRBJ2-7	CASSRSGGGDEQYF	TGTGCCAGCAGCCGAAGTGGGGGAGGGGACGAGCAGTACTTC
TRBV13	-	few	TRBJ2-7	CASSPRGSSYEQYF	TGTGCCAGCAGCCCCCGGGGCAGCTCCTACGAGCAGTACTTC
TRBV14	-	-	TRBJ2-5	CASSHSPASALYQETQYF	TGTGCCAGCAGCCACTCACCCGCTAGCGCCCTGTACCAAGAGACCCAGTACTTC
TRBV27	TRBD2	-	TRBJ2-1	CASSLSSGSKEQFF	TGTGCCAGCAGTTTGTCTAGCGGGAGCAAGGAGCAGTTCTTC
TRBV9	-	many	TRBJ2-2	CASSTYTGELFF	TGTGCCAGCAGCACCTACACCGGGGAGCTGTTTTTT
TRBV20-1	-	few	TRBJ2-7	CSALRDTSYEQYF	TGCAGTGCCCTTCGGGACACTTCTTACGAGCAGTACTTC
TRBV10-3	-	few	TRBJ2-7	CAISPSAGAGNEQYF	TGTGCCATCAGTCCCTCGGCGGGGGCTGGAAACGAGCAGTACTTC
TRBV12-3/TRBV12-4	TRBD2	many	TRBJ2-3	CASSTSGTSTDTQYF	TGTGCCAGCAGTACTAGCGGGACGAGCACAGATACGCAGTATTTT